Below, one T cell receptor (beta chain) is given with its context. Its antigen is unknown. Reverse transcribing all isolated RNA meant expressed TCRB transcripts were sequenced. The assay was immunoSEQ multiplex PCR, and TCRdb's table has in-frame clones only and misses some. The table lists about 240,000 clones, 27% of them singletons. This specimen comes from a study of beta chain features in type 1 diabetes. The collection from each donor was one heparinised blood draw averaging approximately 110 mL. Based on CD45RO/CCR7/CD25/CD127/CD95/CD27, CD4+ regulatory, stem cell-like memory, naive and central memory cells were sorted. Study results and limitations: Although PCR might favor shorter templates, it would do so equally in patients and controls. Highly expressing activated T cells could be over-counted with a cDNA template.

CDR1 is SQVTM and CDR2 is ANQGSEA in the germline V gene. This CDR3 is 12 amino acids long. V gave up 6 bases and J gave up 2 bases, with 11 bases separating them. The rearrangement links TRBV29-1 to TRBJ2-7; D unclear. The sequenced sample was central memory CD4+ T cells from blood. The origin of this receptor is a man younger than 45 in good health. CDR3 region: CSVRTQTYEQYF. The CDR3 nucleotides are TGCAGCGTACGAACACAGACCTACGAGCAGTACTTC.